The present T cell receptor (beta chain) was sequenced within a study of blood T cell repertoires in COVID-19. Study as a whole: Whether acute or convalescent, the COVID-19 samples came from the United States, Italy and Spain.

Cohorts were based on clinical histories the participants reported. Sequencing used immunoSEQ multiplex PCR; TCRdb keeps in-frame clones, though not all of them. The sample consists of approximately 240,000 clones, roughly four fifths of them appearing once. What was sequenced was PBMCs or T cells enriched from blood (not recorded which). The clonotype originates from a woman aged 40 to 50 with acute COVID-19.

As DNA, the CDR3 is TGTGCCAGCAGCTTAGTGCAGTCGCTCAATCAGCCCCAGCATTTT. This translates into CASSLVQSLNQPQHF. This chain links TRBV5-8 with TRBJ1-5; D uncertain. V was clipped by 2 bases and J by 3 bases, with 12 bases between them. Germline loops: CDR1 SGHTS, CDR2 YDEGEE. The CDR3 has 15 residues. Combining the CDR3 with reference TRBV5-8 and TRBJ1-5 gives the whole variable domain EAGVTQSPTHLIKTRGQQATLRCSPISGHTSVYWYQQALGLGLQFLLWYDEGEERNRGNFPPRFSGRQFPNYSSELNVNALELEDSALYLCASSLVQSLNQPQHFGDGTRLSIL.